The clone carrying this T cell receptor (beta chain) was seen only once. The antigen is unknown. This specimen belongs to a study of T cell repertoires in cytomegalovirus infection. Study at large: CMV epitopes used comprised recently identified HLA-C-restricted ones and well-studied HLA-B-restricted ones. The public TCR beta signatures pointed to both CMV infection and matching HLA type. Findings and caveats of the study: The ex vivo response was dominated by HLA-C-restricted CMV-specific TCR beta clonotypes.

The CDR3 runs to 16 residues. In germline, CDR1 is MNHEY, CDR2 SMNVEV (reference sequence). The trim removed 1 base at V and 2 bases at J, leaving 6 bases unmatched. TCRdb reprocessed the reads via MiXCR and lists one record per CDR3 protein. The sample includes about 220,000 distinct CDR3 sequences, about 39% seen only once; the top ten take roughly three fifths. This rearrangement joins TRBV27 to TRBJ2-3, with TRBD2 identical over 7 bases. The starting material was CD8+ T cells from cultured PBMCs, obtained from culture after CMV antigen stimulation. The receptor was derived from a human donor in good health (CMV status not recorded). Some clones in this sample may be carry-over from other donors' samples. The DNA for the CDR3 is TGTGCCAGCAGTTTATTAGTCGGACTAGACACAGATACGCAGTATTTT. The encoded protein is CASSLLVGLDTDTQYF.